The 27 T cell receptor beta chains below come from one sample, sequenced in a study of post-analysis software for immune sequencing data (dated by TCRdb to 2015 to 2017). No antigens are known for them. The library was prepared using PCR. TCRdb records Illumina HiSeq 2500 as the sequencer. Unique molecular identifiers were incorporated into TCR beta cDNA libraries to reduce PCR and sequencing biases. TCRdb took the public reads, trimmed them with fastp at Q25, ran MiXCR for clone calling and kept in-frame beta chains. Each entry is one CDR3 protein sequence, shown with its most common DNA and genes. The sample records under 650,000 distinct CDR3 sequences, 44% of which are singletons. The leading ten clones occupy under 2% of the sample. Findings and caveats that apply to the study as a whole: Patients showed significantly higher frequencies than controls for a few TRBV segments, among them TRBV5-6, TRBV5-1 and TRBV20-1.

The specimen was blood. The receptor set was obtained from a girl aged 10 to 17 with multiple sclerosis.

The V call is TRBV5-1, the J call TRBJ2-3; maybe TRBD2 (6 bases). Germline loops: CDR1 SGHRS, CDR2 YFSETQ. CDR3 size: 17 residues. Trimming left V 4 bases short and J 2 bases short, with 20 bases between. In DNA form, the CDR3 reads TGCGCCAGCAGCATCGAGGGAGCGGGCACGTACACAGATACGCAGTATTTT. Protein product: CASSIEGAGTYTDTQYF.

This clonotype was detected ten times or more. This chain uses TRBV12-3 or TRBV12-4 with TRBJ2-7; TRBD2 aligns across 7 bases. Trimming took 6 bases from V and 2 from J; bases not matched to a gene: 13. The CDR3 is 16 residues long. DNA of the CDR3: TGTGCCAGCAGCCAGACCTTAGGGACTATAACCTACGAGCAGTACTTC. Protein sequence: CASSQTLGTITYEQYF.

The chain has TRBV5-5 and TRBJ2-1; a weak D match, TRBD1 (6 bases). From germline, CDR1 is SGHKS and CDR2 YYEKEE (reference sequence). Trimming cost V 0 bases and J 9 bases, with 7 bases left between them. This CDR3 has 12 residues. The CDR3 loop reads CASSLVRGEQFF. In nucleotides, the CDR3 is TGTGCCAGCAGCTTGGTCAGGGGTGAGCAGTTCTTC. The full variable domain, rest sourced from reference TRBV5-5 and TRBJ2-1, is DAGVTQSPTHLIKTRGQQVTLRCSPISGHKSVSWYQQVLGQGPQFIFQYYEKEERGRGNFPDRFSARQFPNYSSELNVNALLLGDSALYLCASSLVRGEQFFGPGTRLTVL.

This clonotype occurred a few times. Written as DNA, the CDR3 is TGTGCCAGCAGCCAAGAGGGGGGGCCTGGTGAGCAGTTCTTC. Its protein is CASSQEGGPGEQFF. The gene calls are TRBV4-2 and TRBJ2-1, with D possibly matching TRBD2 (7 bases). The CDR3 runs to 14 residues. V lost 0 bases and J lost 9, with 12 bases in between. Germline CDR1 and CDR2: LGHNA and YNFKEQ.

With regard to this clonotype: One end of the junction fails to match germline, which may point to a read error. This chain links TRBV6-2 or TRBV6-3 with TRBJ2-4, with a weak D call TRBD2 (6 bases). The J call may be mistaken, given a closer DNA end match to TRBJ2-5. CDR1 and CDR2 from the germline V gene are MNHEY and SVGEGT. The CDR3 totals 13 residues. This CDR3 reads CANSSTSQETQYF. CDR3 coding DNA: TGTGCCAACAGTTCGACTAGCCAAGAGACCCAGTACTTC.

The chain recombines TRBV4-1 with TRBJ2-5; 8 bases line up with TRBD1. The DNA end is more similar to TRBJ2-7, so the J call may be wrong. The CDR3 runs 15 residues. Germline CDR1 MGHRA, CDR2 YSYEKL. For the CDR3, the DNA is TGCGCCAGCAGCGTGGCCCAGGGGGCTACCTGCGAGCAGTACTTC. Its translation: CASSVAQGATCEQYF.

The CDR3 sequence: CASSQDHGVYQETQYF. CDR3 nucleotide sequence: TGCGCCAGCAGCCAAGATCACGGTGTCTACCAAGAGACCCAGTACTTC. J is TRBJ2-4 and V is TRBV4-1; no firm D call. The assigned J gene may be wrong: the sequence end matches TRBJ2-5 better. Germline loops: CDR1 MGHRA, CDR2 YSYEKL. CDR3 length equals 16 residues.

CDR3 amino acids: CASSLWGVNNQPQHF. CDR3 nucleotides: TGTGCCAGCAGCTTGTGGGGAGTTAACAATCAGCCCCAGCATTTT. This chain uses TRBV7-8 with TRBJ1-5; D is unclear. Germline V lookup: CDR1 SGHVS, CDR2 FQNEAQ. V lost 3 bases, J lost 3 bases, and 12 bases lay in between. The CDR3 extends over 15 amino acids.

The rearrangement links TRBV4-2 to TRBJ2-1; 10 bases line up with TRBD2. The CDR3 spans 17 residues. Germline values: CDR1 LGHNA, CDR2 YNFKEQ. V lost 4 bases to trimming and J lost 10 bases; unmatched junction nucleotides: 16. In DNA, the CDR3 is TGTGCCAGCAGCCCCCCCGAGGGAGCGGGAGGGCCGGGCGAGCAGTTCTTC. Protein product: CASSPPEGAGGPGEQFF.

The CDR3 nucleotides are TGTGCCAGCAGCCCAACGAGCCGGGGATACGAGCAGTACTTC. Its protein is CASSPTSRGYEQYF. This rearrangement joins TRBV7-2 to TRBJ2-7, with D perhaps TRBD2 (5 bases). CDR3 length: 14 amino acids. The germline CDR1 and CDR2 sequences are SGHTA and FQGNSA. V lost 5 bases and J lost 4, with 15 bases in between. Full variable domain (rest looked up from reference TRBV7-2 and TRBJ2-7): GAGVSQSPSNKVTEKGKDVELRCDPISGHTALYWYRQSLGQGLEFLIYFQGNSAPDKSGLPSDRFSAERTGGSVSTLTIQRTQQEDSAVYLCASSPTSRGYEQYFGPGTRLTVT.

This chain uses TRBV7-2 with TRBJ2-3; 7 bases fit TRBD1. The CDR3 has 14 amino acids. Germline values: CDR1 SGHTA, CDR2 FQGNSA. V lost 6 bases and J lost 1; bases outside the gene matches: 4. CDR3 residues: CASRDRAGTDTQYF. The CDR3 nucleotides read TGTGCCAGCAGAGACAGGGCGGGCACAGATACGCAGTATTTT.

This clonotype occurred a few times. The gene calls are TRBV24-1 and TRBJ1-5; possible D gene TRBD1, 5 bases. The CDR3 is made up of 13 amino acids. Trimming pared 10 bases from V and 3 bases from J, leaving 12 bases between. Germline CDR1 is KGHDR and CDR2 is SFDVKD. CDR3: CATSDSINQPQHF. Written as DNA, the CDR3 is TGTGCCACGAGCGACAGTATCAATCAGCCCCAGCATTTT.

The chain joins TRBV7-9 to TRBJ1-2, with a weak D call TRBD1 (5 bases). Germline V lookup: CDR1 SEHNR, CDR2 FQNEAQ (reference sequence). The CDR3 runs 13 residues. The ends were cut back, 5 bases at V and 7 bases at J, with 14 bases in the middle. The CDR3 region has the DNA TGTGCCAGCAGCGAAAGTGGGGCAGGTGGCTACACCTTC. This gives the protein CASSESGAGGYTF. The complete variable domain, with remaining parts taken from reference TRBV7-9 and TRBJ1-2, reads DTGVSQNPRHKITKRGQNVTFRCDPISEHNRLYWYRQTLGQGPEFLTYFQNEAQLEKSRLLSDRFSAERPKGSFSTLEIQRTEQGDSAMYLCASSESGAGGYTFGSGTRLTVV.

J is TRBJ1-5 and V is TRBV29-1; 7 bases line up with TRBD1. Germline V gene sequence: CDR1 SQVTM, CDR2 ANQGSEA. This CDR3 spans 16 amino acids. With 0 bases clipped from V and 3 bases from J, the junction kept 8 bases outside the gene matches. CDR3 loop: CSVEELTGCYNQPQHF. The CDR3 DNA follows: TGCAGCGTTGAAGAGCTGACAGGGTGCTACAATCAGCCCCAGCATTTT.

This rearrangement joins TRBV6-2 or TRBV6-3 to TRBJ2-7, with 9 bases identical to TRBD1. Germline assignment: CDR1 MNHEY and CDR2 SVGEGT. This CDR3 region has 13 residues. V dropped 1 base and J dropped 7; count of bases not matched to a gene: 2. The CDR3 coding sequence is TGTGCCAGCAGTTACTTCGGACAGGGGGAGCAGTACTTC. It codes for CASSYFGQGEQYF.

The chain is built from TRBV29-1 and TRBJ2-7; 8 bases align to TRBD2. Germline trimming cut 4 bases from V and 3 bases from J; bases unmatched to any gene: 5. From germline, CDR1 is SQVTM and CDR2 ANQGSEA. This CDR3 contains 13 residues. This CDR3 is CSVGGSGNYEQYF. Written as DNA, the CDR3 is TGCAGCGTTGGTGGTAGCGGGAACTACGAGCAGTACTTC.

In this sample, this clonotype turned up many times. The V call is TRBV29-1, the J call TRBJ1-2, with 8 bases aligning to TRBD1. From germline, CDR1 is SQVTM and CDR2 ANQGSEA. The CDR3 has 13 amino acids. The J segment lost 4 bases and the V segment lost 8 bases, leaving 9 bases of the junction unmatched. For the CDR3, the DNA is TGCAGCTACAGGGGGGCAGGGACCTATGGCTACACCTTC. Translated: CSYRGAGTYGYTF.

The J gene is TRBJ2-7, the V gene TRBV7-8; 7 bases match TRBD1. V trimming: 5 bases; J trimming: 7 bases; junction bases outside the gene matches: 8. Per germline, CDR1 SGHVS and CDR2 FQNEAQ. The CDR3 covers 13 residues. The CDR3 spells CASSNRGNWEQYF. For the CDR3, the DNA is TGTGCCAGCAGCAACAGGGGAAACTGGGAGCAGTACTTC.

The chain combines TRBV20-1 with TRBJ1-2; 7 bases agree with TRBD1. CDR1 and CDR2 (germline): DFQATT, SNEGSKA (reference sequence). The CDR3 spans 13 residues. With 5 bases clipped from V and 8 bases from J, the junction kept 11 bases outside the gene matches. The CDR3 is CSAPRQGLRGYTF. Written as DNA, the CDR3 is TGCAGTGCTCCACGACAGGGACTGCGAGGCTACACCTTC.

The count of this clonotype is one. The gene calls are TRBV12-3 or TRBV12-4 and TRBJ2-4; 11 positions agree with TRBD1. The CDR3 is 15 amino acids. The V and J ends lost 5 bases and 6 bases, in that order; junction bases with no gene match: 6. The CDR3 DNA reads as TGTGCCAGCAGTAAACGAGGGACAGGGGGAAACATTCAGTACTTC. It translates to CASSKRGTGGNIQYF.

The rearrangement joins TRBV12-3 or TRBV12-4 to TRBJ2-5; 7 bases are a match to TRBD2. CDR3 length: 17 residues. After removal of 6 bases from V and 3 bases from J, the junction contained 16 bases not matched to a gene. The CDR3 region has the DNA TGTGCCAGCAGCCCGGGGAGGGCCTCCATCGGGGAAGAGACCCAGTACTTC. This gives the protein CASSPGRASIGEETQYF.

This rearrangement joins TRBV3-1 to TRBJ2-3, with D perhaps matching TRBD2 (5 bases). This CDR3 has 15 amino acids. With 5 bases removed from V and 0 bases from J, the gap between germline ends came to 12 bases. The germline gives CDR1 LGHDT, CDR2 YNNKEL (reference sequence). DNA for the CDR3: TGTGCCAGCAGCGCTGGACTGGTTAGCACAGATACGCAGTATTTT. Its protein is CASSAGLVSTDTQYF.

This chain links TRBV20-1 with TRBJ1-6; D may be TRBD1 (6 bases). The ends were cut back, 0 bases at V and 8 bases at J, with 14 bases in the middle. CDR3 length: 15 amino acids. Germline V gene lookup returns CDR1 DFQATT and CDR2 SNEGSKA (reference sequence). The CDR3 bases are TGCAGTGCTAGAGATCGGCTGGGGGGCGATTCACCCCTCCACTTT. The encoded protein is CSARDRLGGDSPLHF.

The chain carries TRBV20-1 and TRBJ2-1; D is undetermined. Trimming removed 0 bases from V and 9 bases from J, with 9 bases in between. This CDR3 has 12 residues. Germline lookup yields CDR1 DFQATT and CDR2 SNEGSKA (reference sequence). CDR3: CSARDRTGEQFF. The CDR3 DNA reads as TGCAGTGCTAGAGATCGGACGGGTGAGCAGTTCTTC.

J is TRBJ1-4 and V is TRBV20-1; TRBD1 might be the D (6 bases). The CDR3 is made up of 14 amino acids. The ends were cut back, 5 bases at V and 8 bases at J, with 18 bases in the middle. The germline V gene encodes CDR1 DFQATT and CDR2 SNEGSKA (reference sequence). CDR3 loop: CSAYYREGGEKLFF. CDR3 in DNA: TGCAGTGCTTATTACAGGGAGGGTGGGGAAAAACTGTTTTTT.

There are a few counts of this clonotype. The rearrangement joins TRBV28 to TRBJ2-7; perhaps TRBD1 as D (7 bases). V gave up 6 bases and J gave up 5 bases, with 17 bases separating them. CDR3 size: 14 residues. Germline-derived CDR1 and CDR2 are MDHEN and SYDVKM. The CDR3 region has the DNA TGTGCCAGCAGGAGACAGGGAGGTTTGAACGAGCAGTACTTC. Residues: CASRRQGGLNEQYF.

CDR3 coding DNA: TGTGCCAGCAGGCGACAGGGGGTCTCTGAAAAACTGTTTTTT. This encodes CASRRQGVSEKLFF. The chain uses TRBV12-3 or TRBV12-4 and TRBJ1-4; TRBD1 matches 9 bases. Unmatched junction bases numbered 6, after V lost 6 bases and J lost 7 bases. The CDR3 runs to 14 residues.